This TCR beta chain was recorded in a study of blood T cell repertoires in COVID-19 (dated by TCRdb to about 2020). For context, the study as a whole: The collaborator samples originated in the United States, Italy and Spain and spanned the acute and convalescent phases of COVID-19. The repertoires were released in a freely available public database meant as a resource for research on the immune response to SARS-CoV-2. Subjects who had been exposed to COVID-19, were actively infected with it, or had recovered from it provided the deeply sampled blood TCRbeta repertoires that made up the dataset. The sample metadata nearly always contained a de-identified subject ID, COVID-19 status, age in years and sex. Where available, HLA class I and class II types were taken from metadata supplied by the sample provider and were not determined by assay-based typing. The samples were drawn from two sources: the first 160 participants of the ongoing ImmuneRACE study, and some 1,300 subjects contributed by 6 global collaborators. The prospective study material was composed of cDNA or gDNA derived from T cells, B-cell-depleted T cells, or PBMCs. Findings and caveats that apply to the study as a whole: Clinical and demographic metadata were provided uncurated, with the amount varying by source and participant.

In the prospective study, participants were 18 to 89 years old, resided in about two dozen geographic areas of the United States, and were enrolled through a virtual design. To assign participants to cohorts, the prospective study relied on clinical history that participants themselves reported in a screening survey and a study questionnaire. For ImmuneRACE Cohort 3, a participant was defined as recovered based on two consecutive negative NP/OP PCR tests, clearance by a healthcare professional, or resolution of symptoms. Mobile phlebotomists in the prospective study collected whole blood, serum and a nasopharyngeal or oropharyngeal swab from every participant. Over an approximately 2-month period, participants in the prospective study had the option of providing additional blood draws and questionnaires. Before DNA extraction, prospective study blood samples were shipped either frozen or at room temperature.

Comments on this clone: What antigen it recognizes has not been identified. Its ends do not fully match the called genes, so a read error is possible.

TCRbeta CDR3 regions were amplified from genomic DNA using the immunoSEQ Assay, a bias-controlled multiplex PCR. As for the original processing: Nucleated cell counts per sample were estimated from amplification of reference gene primers within the assay. To quantify the absolute abundance of each unique TCRbeta CDR3 rearrangement, sequence reads were collapsed and filtered. Productive Simpson clonality was computed per sample as the square root of Simpson's diversity index over productive rearrangements. TCRdb mirrors the immuneACCESS table, restricted to in-frame sequences. Some clones are absent from its copies; in checked studies, under half trace to an unresolved V gene, and the reason for the others is unknown. V, J and clone size were drawn from that table, and D and trimming were deduced from the DNA. This sample has about 200,000 clones in its table, and approximately 90% of those were observed once. 2% to 2.5% of the sample comes from the top ten.

The germline V gene provides CDR1 SGHTA and CDR2 FQGNSA. The CDR3 starts with the cysteine, ends with the phenylalanine, and has 15 residues. Only CDR3 DNA remains: 45 bases, in frame from the first base. The TCR comes from a woman aged 30 to 39 who had recovered from COVID-19. Sequenced: PBMCs or T cells enriched from blood (not recorded which). Here the chain combines TRBV7-2 and TRBJ2-2; TRBD2 might be the D gene, on 5 matching bases. DNA sequence: TGTGCCAGCACCGCGACGGAGGCGAAAACCGGGGAGCTGTTTTTT. Its protein is CASTATEAKTGELFF.